Listed here are 10 T cell receptor beta chains from one sample, sequenced in a study of blood T cell repertoires in COVID-19. Using immunoSEQ multiplex PCR, the repertoire was profiled, and TCRdb retains in-frame clones only, with some absent. The table has some 70,000 clones, about nine tenths seen once. Source material: peripheral blood. The source is a human donor in a cohort sampled during active COVID-19.

The CDR3: CASRVDRYNEKLFF. DNA for the CDR3: TGTGCCAGCAGAGTCGACAGGTATAATGAAAAACTGTTTTTT. The chain recombines TRBV2 with TRBJ1-4, with D possibly TRBD1 on 6 matching bases. Germline lookup yields CDR1 SNHLY and CDR2 FYNNEI. V was shortened by 6 bases and J by 4 bases, with 12 bases between the two germline ends. The CDR3 has 14 residues.

This chain links TRBV6-4 with TRBJ2-1, with 11 bases lining up with TRBD1. CDR1 and CDR2 (germline): MRHNA, SNTAGT. The CDR3 is 17 amino acids. With 2 bases clipped from V and 6 bases from J, the junction kept 9 bases outside the gene matches. CDR3 sequence reads: CASSDGSRDRGFNEQFF. For the CDR3, the DNA is TGTGCCAGCAGTGACGGGAGTAGGGACAGGGGGTTCAATGAGCAGTTCTTC.

The V and J genes are TRBV2 and TRBJ2-1, with 11 bases aligning to TRBD2. This CDR3 has 15 residues. J was trimmed by 3 bases and V by 4 bases; bases with no gene match: 2. The germline CDR1 and CDR2 sequences are SNHLY and FYNNEI. CDR3: CASSALAGVYNEQFF. The CDR3 bases are TGTGCCAGCAGTGCACTAGCGGGAGTCTACAATGAGCAGTTCTTC.

This clone was observed a single time. The genes are TRBV30 and TRBJ2-7, with 7 nucleotides matching TRBD2. Germline V gives CDR1 GTSNPN, CDR2 SVGIG (reference sequence). The CDR3 runs 15 residues. With V trimmed by 3 bases and J by 1 base, 9 bases remained unmatched. The CDR3 protein is CAWRRPPSGSYEQYF. Written as DNA, the CDR3 is TGTGCCTGGAGACGCCCCCCTAGCGGATCCTACGAGCAGTACTTC.

The J gene is TRBJ2-7, the V gene TRBV9; perhaps TRBD1 as D (6 bases). Germline CDR1 SGDLS, CDR2 YYNGEE. V was cut by 4 bases and J by 3 bases, with 8 bases left in between. This CDR3 has 12 amino acids. CDR3 bases: TGTGCCAGCAGCCAACAGGGCTACGAGCAGTACTTC. It translates to CASSQQGYEQYF.

The rearrangement links TRBV11-2 to TRBJ2-3; 13 bases line up with TRBD2. The germline V gene encodes CDR1 SGHAT and CDR2 FQNNGV. The V gene end was trimmed by 4 bases and the J gene end by 6 bases; junction bases not matched to a gene: 4. The length of the CDR3 is 15 residues. In DNA, the CDR3 is TGTGCCAGCAGCTCCACTAGCGGGGGGGGTGATACGCAGTATTTT. Its protein product is CASSSTSGGGDTQYF.

The chain employs TRBV9 and TRBJ2-2; 14 bases map to TRBD2. Trimming took 3 bases from V and 0 from J; bases not matched to a gene: 4. This CDR3 has 18 residues. Germline V gives CDR1 SGDLS, CDR2 YYNGEE. CDR3 sequence: CASSDSTSGGANTGELFF. For the CDR3, the DNA is TGTGCCAGCAGCGATTCGACTAGCGGGGGGGCGAACACCGGGGAGCTGTTTTTT.

The rearrangement uses TRBV6-1 and TRBJ1-1; D is possibly TRBD1 (6 bases). V was pared by 0 bases and J by 0 bases, with 11 bases between. This CDR3 spans 16 amino acids. Per germline, CDR1 MNHNS and CDR2 SASEGT. Here the CDR3 DNA reads TGTGCCAGCAGTGAAGCGCTCCAGGGGATGAACACTGAAGCTTTCTTT. Translation gives CASSEALQGMNTEAFF.

The sample holds one count of this clone. The J gene is TRBJ2-7, the V gene TRBV7-2; 12 bases fit TRBD2. The CDR3 has 17 residues. V was clipped by 5 bases and J by 2 bases; unmatched bases: 10. Germline lookup yields CDR1 SGHTA and CDR2 FQGNSA. The CDR3 sequence: CASSQYGLAGNPYEQYF. CDR3 DNA sequence: TGTGCCAGCAGCCAGTATGGACTAGCGGGAAATCCCTACGAGCAGTACTTC.

The CDR3 nucleotides read TGTGCCAGCAGTTACCTGAGGCTAGCCACAGATACGCAGTATTTT. This encodes CASSYLRLATDTQYF. V is TRBV6-2 or TRBV6-3 and J is TRBJ2-3; TRBD2 might be the D (5 bases). The CDR3 loop spans 15 amino acids. The V gene's germline CDR1 is MNHEY and CDR2 SVGEGT. V was cut by 2 bases and J by 2 bases, with 11 bases left in between.